This entry is about one T cell receptor beta chain. Its specificity is unknown. This specimen belongs to a study of human T cells and chemical hapten exposure. Study-wide background: Patch tests put 0.01% DPC on the upper back, and the results were checked at 6 days. Per-sample TCR yield variability stemmed mainly from small pooled library volume differences.

It was the library that attached unique molecular identifiers to individual cDNA molecules. TCRdb re-derived calls from the RACE reads in MiXCR, one entry per CDR3 protein. The sample contains roughly 200,000 distinct CDR3 sequences, roughly a quarter of which appear only once. The time point here: patch test 3, about 24 weeks after DPC sensitization. Treatment given: therapeutic diphenylcyclopropenone sensitization with weekly scalp DPC. Study observations and caveats: DPC sensitization produced no change in TCRs with frequency above 1 in 1000.

The germline gives CDR1 DFQATT, CDR2 SNEGSKA (reference sequence). The CDR3 extends over 13 amino acids. V was cut by 3 bases and J by 4 bases, with 13 bases left in between. The sequences come from whole blood, collected in connection with sensitization to the hapten diphenylcyclopropenone (DPC). The chain links TRBV20-1 to TRBJ2-7; D could derive from TRBD1 or TRBD2 (6 bases each). This clonotype originated in a woman between 40 and 55 years old with alopecia areata. Some clones in this sample may be carry-over from other donors' samples. DNA for the CDR3: TGCAGTGCTAGGAACAGGGAGGATTACGAGCAGTACTTC. This codes for CSARNREDYEQYF.